The 32 T cell receptor beta chains below were found in one sample sequenced in a study of blood T cell repertoires in COVID-19 (dated by TCRdb to 2020 to 2021). The library relied on the immunoSEQ multiplex PCR assay. Imported from immuneACCESS, the table was reduced by TCRdb to in-frame sequences with V and J called. These copies leave out some clones; in studies compared against another copy, an unresolved V gene accounts for under half, and the cause of the remainder is not known. Here the sample has 70,000 to 90,000 clones; nearly 90% occur a single time. Around 28% of the sample belongs to the ten largest clones. What was sequenced was peripheral blood. The receptors derive from a man aged 45-65 years with acute or convalescent COVID-19.

V usage is TRBV11-2 and J usage is TRBJ1-5, with 7 nucleotides matching TRBD1. CDR3 length: 14 amino acids. The ends lost 5 bases at V and 3 bases at J; junction bases unmatched: 4. The germline gives CDR1 SGHAT, CDR2 FQNNGV. The CDR3 loop is CASSPGQFNQPQHF. DNA for the CDR3: TGTGCCAGCAGCCCGGGACAGTTCAATCAGCCCCAGCATTTT. Using reference TRBV11-2 and TRBJ1-5 for the parts outside the CDR3, the full variable domain is EAGVAQSPRYKIIEKRQSVAFWCNPISGHATLYWYQQILGQGPKLLIQFQNNGVVDDSQLPKDRFSAERLKGVDSTLKIQPAKLEDSAVYLCASSPGQFNQPQHFGDGTRLSIL.

The V and J genes are TRBV30 and TRBJ1-6; D remains ambiguous. The CDR3 is 15 amino acids. Germline loops: CDR1 GTSNPN, CDR2 SVGIG (reference sequence). Trimming took off 0 bases at V and 8 bases at J, with 14 bases between the two ends. The CDR3 DNA is TGTGCCTGGAGTGTACTTAGGGAGAAATATTCACCCCTCCACTTT. Its translation is CAWSVLREKYSPLHF.

This clone appeared a single time. This chain links TRBV29-1 with TRBJ1-2; D is unclear. CDR3 length equals 12 residues. The germline CDR1 and CDR2 sequences are SQVTM and ANQGSEA. Trimming cost V 2 bases and J 8 bases, with 12 bases left between them. The CDR3 spells CSVEPGLGGYTF. CDR3 in DNA: TGCAGCGTTGAACCAGGACTAGGGGGCTACACCTTC.

J is TRBJ1-1 and V is TRBV3-1 (or the pseudogene TRBV3-2), with TRBD1 as a possible D gene (6 bases). The CDR3 loop spans 15 amino acids. V was shortened by 4 bases and J by 4 bases, with 16 bases between the two germline ends. CDR1 is LGHDT, CDR2 YNNKEL, per germline (reference sequence). CDR3 in DNA: TGTGCCAGCAGCCCGACGGGGGGGCTGGGCACTGAAGCTTTCTTT. This gives the protein CASSPTGGLGTEAFF.

This rearrangement joins TRBV5-6 to TRBJ1-5; D might be TRBD1 (6 bases). V was shortened by 4 bases and J by 4 bases, with 12 bases between the two germline ends. The CDR3 is made up of 14 amino acids. CDR1 and CDR2 from the germline V gene are SGHDT and YYEEEE. CDR3 protein: CASSRTATNQPQHF. As DNA, the CDR3 is TGTGCCAGCAGCCGGACAGCTACTAATCAGCCCCAGCATTTT.

As DNA, the CDR3 is TGTGCCAGTAGTTCCTCGGTAGGGGTTTCCTATAATTCACCCCTCCACTTT. Translation: CASSSSVGVSYNSPLHF. V usage is TRBV19 and J usage is TRBJ1-6, with D possibly matching TRBD1 (5 bases). The CDR3 sequence is 17 residues long. Trimming removed 5 bases from V and 1 base from J, with 15 bases in between. CDR1 is LNHDA, CDR2 SQIVND, per germline (reference sequence). The full variable domain, with the rest looked up from reference TRBV19 and TRBJ1-6, is DGGITQSPKYLFRKEGQNVTLSCEQNLNHDAMYWYRQDPGQGLRLIYYSQIVNDFQKGDIAEGYSVSREKKESFPLTVTSAQKNPTAFYLCASSSSVGVSYNSPLHFGNGTRLTVT.

J is TRBJ2-1 and V is TRBV5-1; the D is unclear. The ends were cut back, 1 base at V and 1 base at J, with 12 bases in the middle. The CDR3 runs to 16 residues. The germline CDR1 and CDR2 sequences are SGHRS and YFSETQ. Here the CDR3 DNA reads TGCGCCAGCAGCTTGACCGACACGAGATCCTACAATGAGCAGTTCTTC. Encoded protein: CASSLTDTRSYNEQFF.

J is TRBJ2-3 and V is TRBV5-5, with D unresolved. The germline V gene encodes CDR1 SGHKS and CDR2 YYEKEE (reference sequence). The V gene lost 1 base and the J gene lost 1 base, with 13 bases spanning the gap. CDR3 size: 16 residues. The CDR3 sequence: CASSLSVLIGTDTQYF. The CDR3 DNA sequence: TGTGCCAGCAGCTTGTCGGTCCTCATAGGCACAGATACGCAGTATTTT.

The V gene is TRBV12-3 or TRBV12-4, the J gene TRBJ1-2; tentative D call: TRBD1 (5 bases). Trimming took 2 bases from V and 7 from J, leaving 11 bases between them. The CDR3 sequence is 13 residues long. The CDR3, as DNA: TGTGCCAGCAGTTTACAGGGTCTCGGTGGCTACACCTTC. Translated, it gives CASSLQGLGGYTF.

CDR3 amino acids: CAISDRLMNTEAFF. The CDR3 DNA sequence: TGTGCCATCAGTGACAGGTTAATGAACACTGAAGCTTTCTTT. The chain couples TRBV10-3 to TRBJ1-1; D is unclear. Germline CDR1 ENHRY, CDR2 SYGVKD. The CDR3 covers 14 residues. V lost 3 bases and J lost 0, with 8 bases in between.

This clone was recorded once. One end of the junction fails to match germline, which may point to a read error. This rearrangement joins TRBV28 to TRBJ2-3; TRBD1 matches 9 bases. CDR3 length: 16 amino acids. Germline assignment: CDR1 MDHEN and CDR2 SYDVKM. The CDR3 nucleotides are TGTGCCAGCAGTTTAATCGGGGGACAGGGCACTGATACGCAGTATTTT. This gives the protein CASSLIGGQGTDTQYF.

V is TRBV27 and J is TRBJ2-1; 9 bases match TRBD1. The CDR3 has 15 residues. Germline CDR1 MNHEY, CDR2 SMNVEV (reference sequence). The trim removed 4 bases at V and 9 bases at J, leaving 10 bases unmatched. CDR3 region: CASSSPGTGKSEQFF. The CDR3 DNA follows: TGTGCCAGCAGTTCCCCCGGGACAGGGAAAAGTGAGCAGTTCTTC.

The J gene is TRBJ2-1, the V gene TRBV3-1 (or the pseudogene TRBV3-2); 9 positions match TRBD2. The CDR3 runs 17 residues. CDR1 LGHDT and CDR2 YNNKEL come from the germline V gene (reference sequence). The V gene end was trimmed by 3 bases and the J gene end by 7 bases; junction bases not matched to a gene: 13. CDR3 amino acids: CASSQHGTAGGPNEQFF. The DNA for the CDR3 is TGTGCCAGCAGCCAGCACGGGACAGCGGGAGGCCCGAATGAGCAGTTCTTC.

This chain connects TRBV9 to TRBJ2-2; tentatively, D is TRBD1 (5 bases). Germline CDR1 SGDLS, CDR2 YYNGEE. Deletions cut 0 bases from V and 4 bases from J, with 16 bases between. CDR3 length equals 17 residues. CDR3 amino acids: CASSVGAVTVSTGELFF. CDR3 bases: TGTGCCAGCAGCGTAGGTGCAGTGACAGTGAGCACCGGGGAGCTGTTTTTT. Based on the CDR3 plus reference TRBV9 and TRBJ2-2, the full variable domain is DSGVTQTPKHLITATGQRVTLRCSPRSGDLSVYWYQQSLDQGLQFLIQYYNGEERAKGNILERFSAQQFPDLHSELNLSSLELGDSALYFCASSVGAVTVSTGELFFGEGSRLTVL.

This chain links TRBV4-2 with TRBJ1-2, with 10 bases that match TRBD1. Germline assignment: CDR1 LGHNA and CDR2 YNFKEQ. V lost 1 base, J lost 6 bases, and 5 bases stayed unmatched. CDR3 length: 15 amino acids. DNA of the CDR3: TGTGCCAGCAGCCAAGCGACAGGGGGCGCTCATGGCTACACCTTC. Translated, it gives CASSQATGGAHGYTF.

This rearrangement joins TRBV5-1 to TRBJ1-5; D is perhaps TRBD1 (5 bases). With 4 bases removed from V and 9 bases from J, the gap between germline ends came to 17 bases. The CDR3 extends over 14 amino acids. The germline gives CDR1 SGHRS, CDR2 YFSETQ. The CDR3 bases are TGCGCCAGCAGCGCGACGGGGGGTTCTTGGCCCCAGCATTTT. Encoded protein: CASSATGGSWPQHF.

This CDR3 is CASSGATEAFF. Here the CDR3 DNA reads TGTGCCAGCAGCGGTGCCACTGAAGCTTTCTTT. The chain carries TRBV12-3 or TRBV12-4 and TRBJ1-1; D unclear. V lost 6 bases and J 4 bases, leaving 6 bases between the germline ends. The CDR3 is 11 residues long.

The chain uses TRBV7-3 and TRBJ2-3; D gene unclear. CDR1 and CDR2 from the germline V gene are SGHTA and FQGTGA. Trimming removed 2 bases from V and 4 bases from J, with 10 bases in between. The CDR3 loop spans 14 amino acids. CDR3 nucleotide sequence: TGTGCCAGCAGCTTACAGTCCTCCCCAGATACGCAGTATTTT. As protein: CASSLQSSPDTQYF.

The chain has TRBV24-1 and TRBJ2-3, with TRBD1 matching 7 bases. The length of the CDR3 is 18 residues. After removal of 3 bases from V and 3 bases from J, the junction contained 14 bases not matched to a gene. Germline lookup yields CDR1 KGHDR and CDR2 SFDVKD. Written as DNA, the CDR3 is TGTGCCACCAGTGATCGGCCGGACGCAACCAGGGGGACAGATACGCAGTATTTT. Translated: CATSDRPDATRGTDTQYF.

CDR3 nucleotide sequence: TGCGCCAGCAGCTTGGGACAGGTCTACCAAGAGACCCAGTACTTC. Translation gives CASSLGQVYQETQYF. The chain combines TRBV5-1 with TRBJ2-5; maybe TRBD1 (6 bases). Germline CDR1 reads SGHRS; CDR2 reads YFSETQ. The CDR3 is 15 residues long. V lost 0 bases and J lost 0, with 9 bases in between.

The chain links TRBV27 to TRBJ1-2; a weak D match, TRBD1 (5 bases). The germline V gene encodes CDR1 MNHEY and CDR2 SMNVEV (reference sequence). The CDR3 has 13 residues. V lost 4 bases, J lost 8 bases, and 14 bases lay in between. CDR3 nucleotides: TGTGCCAGCAGTTACGCGGGGGTGGGCGGCTACACCTTC. Translating gives CASSYAGVGGYTF.

The chain employs TRBV27 and TRBJ1-1; D unclear. Trimming left V 3 bases short and J 3 bases short, with 8 bases between. The CDR3 covers 13 residues. The germline V gene encodes CDR1 MNHEY and CDR2 SMNVEV (reference sequence). CDR3 loop: CASSFQEDTEAFF. DNA for the CDR3: TGTGCCAGCAGTTTCCAGGAGGACACTGAAGCTTTCTTT.

The chain links TRBV5-1 to TRBJ2-1; 9 nucleotides line up with TRBD2. V dropped 0 bases and J dropped 7; count of bases not matched to a gene: 8. Germline V lookup: CDR1 SGHRS, CDR2 YFSETQ. The CDR3 has 16 residues. The CDR3, as DNA: TGCGCCAGCAGCTTGGGCCCGGGACTAGCTTTTAATGAGCAGTTCTTC. This encodes CASSLGPGLAFNEQFF.

In DNA form, the CDR3 reads TGTGCCAGTAGTGCAGGACAGGGGTTTGGTGAAAAACTGTTTTTT. Amino acid sequence: CASSAGQGFGEKLFF. This chain connects TRBV19 to TRBJ1-4; TRBD1 matches at 9 bases. This CDR3 is built from 15 residues. The V gene end was trimmed by 5 bases and the J gene end by 7 bases; junction bases not matched to a gene: 8. From germline, CDR1 is LNHDA and CDR2 SQIVND (reference sequence).

V is TRBV7-6 and J is TRBJ2-5, with 9 nucleotides matching TRBD1. Germline V lookup: CDR1 SGHVS, CDR2 FNYEAQ. The junction had 8 bases not matched to a gene; V was cut back by 4 bases and J by 5 bases. The CDR3 runs 15 residues. The CDR3 spells CASSSNRGRVETQYF. CDR3 nucleotides: TGTGCCAGCAGCTCAAACAGGGGGCGAGTGGAGACCCAGTACTTC.

The chain recombines TRBV12-3 or TRBV12-4 with TRBJ1-1; D is uncertain. V gave up 4 bases and J gave up 1 base, with 7 bases separating them. This CDR3 comprises 13 residues. The chain's CDR3 is CASSSQANTEAFF. The CDR3 region has the DNA TGTGCCAGCAGTTCCCAGGCGAACACTGAAGCTTTCTTT.

The CDR3 DNA follows: TGCGCCAGCAGAGACTGGGGCGGGGGTATTGCAGATACGCAGTATTTT. It is translated as CASRDWGGGIADTQYF. The V call is TRBV10-2, the J call TRBJ2-3; 7 bases agree with TRBD2. V dropped 6 bases and J dropped 4; count of bases not matched to a gene: 13. The length of the CDR3 is 16 residues. CDR1 and CDR2 from the germline V gene are WSHSY and SAAADI.

The chain uses TRBV10-3 and TRBJ1-5; D unresolved. The V gene lost 0 bases and the J gene lost 7 bases, with 10 bases spanning the gap. CDR3 length: 14 residues. The germline V gene has CDR1 ENHRY and CDR2 SYGVKD. The CDR3 DNA follows: TGTGCCATCAGTGAGTCATCGGGGTACCAGCCCCAGCATTTT. Protein product: CAISESSGYQPQHF.

This clone was detected only once. This chain links TRBV12-3 or TRBV12-4 with TRBJ2-2; TRBD2 agrees at 9 bases. The CDR3 loop spans 13 amino acids. V was pared by 5 bases and J by 10 bases, with 5 bases of the junction left unmatched. CDR3 in DNA: TGTGCCAGCAGTAAGACTAGCGGCGCGGAGCTGTTTTTT. Its protein product is CASSKTSGAELFF.

The chain links TRBV24-1 to TRBJ1-2, with TRBD1 identical over 8 bases. V gave up 3 bases and J gave up 6 bases; unmatched junction bases: 11. The CDR3 covers 16 residues. The germline gives CDR1 KGHDR, CDR2 SFDVKD. The CDR3 DNA follows: TGTGCCACCAGTGATCCAGGGGGCGGGACACTCGATGGCTACACCTTC. Amino acids: CATSDPGGGTLDGYTF.

The genes are TRBV12-2 and TRBJ2-1; whether TRBD1, the table's D call, matches the DNA was not checked. TRBV12-2 is classified as a pseudogene. The length of the CDR3 is 17 residues. Here the CDR3 DNA reads TGTGCAAGTCGCTTCCCCGACAGGGTCGGACTCTACAATGAGCAGTTCTTC. Translation: CASRFPDRVGLYNEQFF.

The V gene is TRBV9, the J gene TRBJ1-6, with D possibly TRBD1 on 5 matching bases. Deletions cut 4 bases from V and 7 bases from J, with 15 bases between. The germline gives CDR1 SGDLS, CDR2 YYNGEE. The CDR3 sequence is 15 residues long. The CDR3 coding sequence is TGTGCCAGCAGCCCTGGGCAGGGCGTGAATTCACCCCTCCACTTT. Translated, it gives CASSPGQGVNSPLHF.